The sequence of this T cell receptor (beta chain) was determined in a study of CD8 T cells in ankylosing spondylitis. Study outcomes and limitations: Ankylosing spondylitis blood appeared to carry a characteristic TCR beta motif of roughly 8 highly homologous variants.

Of note for this clonotype: Its target is unknown.

Germline V CDR1 and CDR2: SGHKS, YYEKEE (reference sequence). This CDR3 region has 14 residues. J gave up 3 bases and V 1 base, and 1 base lay outside the gene matches. TCRdb reprocessed the 5' RACE reads with MiXCR, giving one entry per CDR3 protein. The data show under 950,000 distinct CDR3 sequences, with roughly 19% seen just once and under 20% held by the top ten. The sequencing input was blood, either unsorted or a sorted T cell fraction (not recorded which). The genes are TRBV5-5 and TRBJ2-1; 7 nucleotides align to TRBD1. This receptor was identified in a male donor with ankylosing spondylitis. The CDR3 nucleotides read TGTGCCAGCAGCTTGAGGACAGGCTACAATGAGCAGTTCTTC. This encodes CASSLRTGYNEQFF.